The 26 T cell receptor beta chains in this list originate from one sample, sequenced in a study of breast tumors, draining lymph nodes, adjacent tissues. Each CDR3 protein is one row after TCRdb ran MiXCR on the multiplex PCR reads. The data contain tens of thousands of distinct CDR3 sequences, under 50% of them singletons. The sequenced material came from breast tumor tissue. These receptors all stem from a female donor with breast cancer. Some clones in this sample may be carry-over from other donors' samples.

The chain has TRBV6-1 and TRBJ1-2; TRBD1 aligns across 7 bases. Trimming removed 6 bases from V and 8 bases from J; junction bases left unmatched: 9. CDR1 MNHNS and CDR2 SASEGT come from the germline V gene. The CDR3 is 13 residues long. In DNA form, the CDR3 reads TGTGCCAGCAGACCGACAGGGTCTTACGGCTACACCTTC. Translation gives CASRPTGSYGYTF.

Only a few counts were recorded for this clonotype. The chain links TRBV6-2 or TRBV6-3 to TRBJ2-2; 9 nucleotides line up with TRBD2. The length of the CDR3 is 17 residues. V gave up 2 bases and J gave up 5 bases; unmatched junction bases: 9. Germline values: CDR1 MNHEY, CDR2 SVGEGT. The CDR3 DNA reads as TGTGCCAGCAGTTACCCGGGACTAGCCTTGGGGACCGGGGAGCTGTTTTTT. It specifies CASSYPGLALGTGELFF.

In its sample, this clonotype was seen many times. The chain links TRBV6-5 to TRBJ2-7; perhaps TRBD1 as D (7 bases). The CDR3 is 14 amino acids. Germline V lookup: CDR1 MNHEY, CDR2 SVGAGI. The V gene lost 5 bases and the J gene lost 6 bases, with 17 bases spanning the gap. CDR3 loop: CASSPESQGGEQYF. The CDR3 nucleotides read TGTGCCAGCAGTCCCGAATCCCAGGGGGGCGAGCAGTACTTC.

This clonotype was observed a handful of times. V is TRBV6-1 and J is TRBJ1-5; no clear D gene. The CDR3 is made up of 15 amino acids. V dropped 6 bases and J dropped 0 bases, with 12 bases sitting between them. From germline, CDR1 is MNHNS and CDR2 SASEGT. For the CDR3, the DNA is TGTGCCAGCAGGATATCGTCGGATAGCAATCAGCCCCAGCATTTT. It is translated as CASRISSDSNQPQHF.

In its sample, this clonotype was seen once. The chain is built from TRBV2 and TRBJ1-2; D ambiguous. The length of the CDR3 is 13 residues. Germline lookup yields CDR1 SNHLY and CDR2 FYNNEI. Deletions cut 7 bases from V and 2 bases from J, with 11 bases between. The CDR3 region has the DNA TGTGCCAGCATCGCTACCTCCAACTATGGCTACACCTTC. Its protein is CASIATSNYGYTF.

The rearrangement uses TRBV9 and TRBJ1-2; D gene unclear. CDR3 length: 13 amino acids. The germline V gene encodes CDR1 SGDLS and CDR2 YYNGEE. The germline V and J ends were trimmed by 0 bases and 12 bases, with 15 bases remaining between them. CDR3 in amino acids: CASSVDPGPGNTF. CDR3 DNA sequence: TGTGCCAGCAGCGTAGACCCAGGCCCTGGAAACACCTTC.

This clonotype was detected many times. V gene TRBV5-1 combines with J gene TRBJ2-1; 10 nucleotides align to TRBD2. Germline CDR1 reads SGHRS; CDR2 reads YFSETQ. Unmatched junction bases numbered 3, after V lost 2 bases and J lost 4 bases. The CDR3 is made up of 15 amino acids. The CDR3, as DNA: TGCGCCAGCAGCTTAGGGACTAGCGTGTACAATGAGCAGTTCTTC. Its translation is CASSLGTSVYNEQFF.

There are many counts of this clonotype. The chain combines TRBV6-6 with TRBJ2-3; 8 bases agree with TRBD2. Germline V gene data show CDR1 as MNHNY and CDR2 as SVGAGI (reference sequence). The CDR3 consists of 16 residues. After removal of 6 bases from V and 2 bases from J, the junction contained 10 bases not matched to a gene. DNA for the CDR3: TGTGCCAGCAGCCGCGGTACTAGCGGCCTCACAGATACGCAGTATTTT. This encodes CASSRGTSGLTDTQYF.

This clonotype came up a few times. The rearrangement links TRBV29-1 to TRBJ1-2; no reliable D call. Per the germline V gene, CDR1 is SQVTM and CDR2 is ANQGSEA. CDR3 length: 17 residues. Trimming took 0 bases from V and 6 from J, leaving 23 bases between them. The CDR3 reads CSVEEFQVPASADGYTF. The CDR3, as DNA: TGCAGCGTTGAAGAATTCCAGGTCCCCGCCAGTGCGGATGGCTACACCTTC.

In this sample, this clonotype turned up many times. CDR3 sequence reads: CASSARVGNEQFF. The DNA for the CDR3 is TGCGCCAGCAGCGCGAGAGTCGGGAATGAGCAGTTCTTC. The chain uses TRBV4-3 and TRBJ2-1; D not resolved. This CDR3 spans 13 amino acids. Trimming took 5 bases from V and 7 from J, leaving 12 bases between them. CDR1 is LGHNA and CDR2 is YSLEER in the germline V gene.

In the case of this clonotype: One base away lies a much larger clone, so this may be a sequencing read error. The chain carries TRBV13 and TRBJ2-3; 14 nucleotides agree with TRBD2. This CDR3 is 14 amino acids long. In germline, CDR1 is PRHDT, CDR2 FYEKMQ (reference sequence). Here the CDR3 reads CAGSGLAGGLSQYF. The CDR3 DNA reads as TGTGCCGGCAGCGGACTAGCGGGAGGTCTCTCGCAGTATTTT.

The chain combines TRBV19 with TRBJ2-6; D ambiguous. Germline V gives CDR1 LNHDA, CDR2 SQIVND (reference sequence). CDR3 length: 9 amino acids. Trimming cost V 7 bases and J 12 bases, with 4 bases left between them. CDR3 DNA: TGTGCCAGTAAATCCGTCCTGACTTTC. This translates into CASKSVLTF.

Ten or more counts support this clonotype. The rearrangement joins TRBV11-2 to TRBJ2-1, with 8 bases lining up with TRBD2. The junction had 3 bases not matched to a gene; V was cut back by 3 bases and J by 5 bases. The CDR3 has 14 amino acids. Germline assignment: CDR1 SGHAT and CDR2 FQNNGV. Written as DNA, the CDR3 is TGTGCCAGCAGCTTGGTACTAGCGGACAATGAGCAGTTCTTC. Translation: CASSLVLADNEQFF.

This clonotype was picked up many times. For the CDR3, the DNA is TGTGCCAGCAGTGACTGGGGCGGGAAGGACATTCAGTACTTC. Translated, it gives CASSDWGGKDIQYF. The chain employs TRBV2 and TRBJ2-4, with a possible D match to TRBD2 (6 bases). Germline CDR1 SNHLY, CDR2 FYNNEI. The CDR3 is made up of 14 amino acids. Trimming removed 3 bases from V and 8 bases from J, with 14 bases in between.

With regard to this clonotype: No conserved phenylalanine or tryptophan ends this CDR3, so it is likely a read error. The chain employs TRBV5-4 and TRBJ2-7, with D unresolved. V lost 2 bases to trimming and J lost 4 bases, with 10 bases between them. The germline gives CDR1 SGHNT, CDR2 YYREEE (reference sequence). The CDR3 has 13 residues. The DNA of the CDR3 is TGTGCCAGCAGCTTTACCGTGGGGTACGAGCAGTACCTC. Its translation is CASSFTVGYEQYL.

The rearrangement uses TRBV7-3 and TRBJ1-2; TRBD1 matches 8 bases. From germline, CDR1 is SGHTA and CDR2 FQGTGA. With V trimmed by 3 bases and J by 4 bases, 7 bases remained unmatched. The CDR3 is 15 residues long. The CDR3, as DNA: TGTGCCAGCAGCTTTACACAGGGGGTATCCTATGGCTACACCTTC. This codes for CASSFTQGVSYGYTF. The variable domain in full, with the rest retrieved from reference TRBV7-3 and TRBJ1-2, is GAGVSQTPSNKVTEKGKYVELRCDPISGHTALYWYRQSLGQGPEFLIYFQGTGAADDSGLPNDRFFAVRPEGSVSTLKIQRTERGDSAVYLCASSFTQGVSYGYTFGSGTRLTVV.

To note about this clonotype: Mismatch with germline at one junction end may stem from a read error. V usage is TRBV25-1 and J usage is TRBJ1-3; D is undetermined. Germline CDR1 is MGHDK and CDR2 is SYGVNS. This CDR3 has 15 residues. The CDR3 protein is CASSEYLGSGNTIYF. In nucleotides, the CDR3 is TGTGCCAGTAGTGAATATCTAGGGTCTGGGAACACCATATATTTT.

The sample holds one count of this clonotype. The junction does not match germline at one end; this may be a read error. This sequence joins TRBV3-1 and TRBJ1-5; D remains ambiguous. CDR1 and CDR2 from the germline V gene are LGHDT and YNNKEL (reference sequence). The CDR3 covers 15 residues. The CDR3 loop reads CASSQAPLRREPQHF. CDR3 nucleotide sequence: TGCGCCAGCAGCCAAGCCCCACTACGTCGGGAGCCCCAGCATTTT. The complete variable domain, with remaining parts taken from reference TRBV3-1 and TRBJ1-5, reads DTAVSQTPKYLVTQMGNDKSIKCEQNLGHDTMYWYKQDSKKFLKIMFSYNNKELIINETVPNRFSPKSPDKAHLNLHINSLELGDSAVYFCASSQAPLRREPQHFGDGTRLSIL.

The chain links TRBV30 to TRBJ1-1; 10 bases align to TRBD1. With V trimmed by 3 bases and J by 2 bases, 6 bases remained unmatched. Germline V CDR1 and CDR2: GTSNPN, SVGIG (reference sequence). CDR3 size: 15 residues. CDR3: CAWSPGQGTNTEAFF. Here the CDR3 DNA reads TGTGCCTGGAGCCCGGGACAGGGGACCAACACTGAAGCTTTCTTT.

Regarding this clonotype: A much larger clone lies a single base off, so this may be a read error. The V gene is TRBV2, the J gene TRBJ1-1, with D unresolved. Germline V CDR1 and CDR2: SNHLY, FYNNEI. V was shortened by 11 bases and J by 1 base, with 14 bases between the two germline ends. The CDR3 consists of 13 residues. The CDR3 spells CASSDSANTEAFF. DNA for the CDR3: TGTGCCTCCAGTGATTCCGCGAACACTGAAGCTTTCTTT.

This clonotype has a count of ten or more. CDR3 residues: CASSQHWAGTSGNTIYF. Written as DNA, the CDR3 is TGTGCCAGCAGCCAACATTGGGCCGGGACTTCTGGAAACACCATATATTTT. The V and J genes are TRBV3-1 and TRBJ1-3; a possible D gene is TRBD1 (5 bases). V was pared by 2 bases and J by 1 base, with 15 bases between. The germline V gene has CDR1 LGHDT and CDR2 YNNKEL (reference sequence). CDR3 size: 17 residues.

The CDR3 loop reads CASGLSGARDEINVLTF. In DNA, the CDR3 is TGTGCCAGCGGCCTAAGTGGGGCCAGGGATGAAATTAACGTCCTGACTTTC. The rearrangement links TRBV12-3 or TRBV12-4 to TRBJ2-6; D perhaps matches TRBD1 (5 bases). V shed 8 bases and J shed 10 bases, with 27 bases lying between them. This CDR3 has 17 residues.

As for this clonotype: At one end the junction does not follow the germline gene, possibly because of a read error. The gene calls are TRBV10-3 and TRBJ2-7; a weak D match, TRBD1 (6 bases). The CDR3 spans 14 residues. Germline CDR1 and CDR2: ENHRY and SYGVKD. This CDR3 is CAIRTGPACYELYF. Written as DNA, the CDR3 is TGTGCCATCAGGACAGGACCAGCCTGCTACGAGCTGTACTTC.

CDR3 in amino acids: CSASGLAGVPGLCSGANVLTF. The CDR3 coding sequence is TGCAGTGCTAGCGGACTAGCGGGAGTCCCCGGGCTGTGCTCTGGGGCCAACGTCCTGACTTTC. The rearrangement joins TRBV20-1 to TRBJ2-6; 13 bases are a match to TRBD2. Germline loops: CDR1 DFQATT, CDR2 SNEGSKA (reference sequence). V was pared by 3 bases and J by 0 bases, with 14 bases of the junction left unmatched. CDR3 length equals 21 residues.

About this clonotype: Possible read error: a much larger clone is one base away. This chain connects TRBV9 to TRBJ2-2; possible D gene TRBD2, 6 bases. Per the germline V gene, CDR1 is SGDLS and CDR2 is YYNGEE. The CDR3 length is 17 residues. The CDR3 reads CASSQEISGTNAGELFF. As DNA, the CDR3 is TGTGCCAGCAGCCAAGAGATTAGCGGAACGAACGCCGGGGAGCTGTTTTTT.

This clonotype was seen ten or more times. The CDR3 DNA is TGTGCCAGTAGTCCCTACGGGAGTTCCTACGAGCAGTACTTC. Its translation: CASSPYGSSYEQYF. V gene TRBV19 combines with J gene TRBJ2-7; D is perhaps TRBD2 (6 bases). The germline V and J ends were trimmed by 5 bases and 1 base, with 12 bases remaining between them. The CDR3 is made up of 14 amino acids. The germline V gene has CDR1 LNHDA and CDR2 SQIVND (reference sequence).